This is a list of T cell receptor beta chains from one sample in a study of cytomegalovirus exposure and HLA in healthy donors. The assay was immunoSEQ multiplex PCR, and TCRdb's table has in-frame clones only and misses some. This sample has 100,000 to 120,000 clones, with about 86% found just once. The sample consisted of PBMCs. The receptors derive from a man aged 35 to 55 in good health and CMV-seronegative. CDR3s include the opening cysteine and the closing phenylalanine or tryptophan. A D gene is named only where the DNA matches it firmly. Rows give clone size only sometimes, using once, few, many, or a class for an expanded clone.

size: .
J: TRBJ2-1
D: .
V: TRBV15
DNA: TGTGCCACCGGGGTTCTTTCCGGGGTTAGTAATGAGCAGTTCTTC
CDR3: CATGVLSGVSNEQFF

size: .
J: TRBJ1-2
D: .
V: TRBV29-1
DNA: TGCAGCGTTGTAGGGGCGAACTATGGCTACACCTTC
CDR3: CSVVGANYGYTF

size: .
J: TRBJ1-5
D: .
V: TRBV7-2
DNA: TGTGCCAGCACCGAGAGCAATCAGCCCCAGCATTTT
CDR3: CASTESNQPQHF

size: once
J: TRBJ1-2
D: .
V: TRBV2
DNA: TGTGCCAGCAGTGTAGGGGACACCTATAACTATGGCTACACCTTC
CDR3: CASSVGDTYNYGYTF

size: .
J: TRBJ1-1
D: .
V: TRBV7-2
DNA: TGTGCCAGCAGCTCAACAGGACCGGGGGGAGCTTTCTTT
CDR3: CASSSTGPGGAFF

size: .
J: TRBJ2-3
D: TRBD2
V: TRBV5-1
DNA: TGCGCCAGCAGCTTGGCAAGGACTAGCGGGGAGATTACAGATACGCAGTATTTT
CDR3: CASSLARTSGEITDTQYF

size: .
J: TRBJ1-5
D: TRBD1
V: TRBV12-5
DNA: TGTGCTAGTGGAGGGGGCAGCGCCGGCAATCAGCCCCAGCATTTT
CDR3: CASGGGSAGNQPQHF

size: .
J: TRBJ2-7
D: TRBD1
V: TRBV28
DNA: TGTGCCAGCAGAGGGACAGGGGAAAGTCCCTACGAGCAGTACTTC
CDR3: CASRGTGESPYEQYF

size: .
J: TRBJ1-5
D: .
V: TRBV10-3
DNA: TGTGCCATCAGTATTGACCGGGATCAGCCCCAGCATTTT
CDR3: CAISIDRDQPQHF

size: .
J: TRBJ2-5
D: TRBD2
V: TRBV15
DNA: TGTGCCACCAGCAGACCGGCGGGACTAGCGGGGGCCTTCCAAGAGACCCAGTACTTC
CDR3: CATSRPAGLAGAFQETQYF

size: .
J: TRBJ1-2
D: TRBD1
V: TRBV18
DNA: TGTGCCAGCTCACCCTTTGCGGAGGGACAGGGCCAAGGCTACACCTTC
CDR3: CASSPFAEGQGQGYTF

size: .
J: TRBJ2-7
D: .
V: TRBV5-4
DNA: TGTGCCAGCAGCGGGGGGTCCGGGAGCCGGAAAGGAGGTATCTCCGAGCAGTACTTC
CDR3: CASSGGSGSRKGGISEQYF

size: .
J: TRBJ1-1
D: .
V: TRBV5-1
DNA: TGCGCCAGCAGCTTAGAATTGGCCCCTGGCACTGAAGCTTTCTTT
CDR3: CASSLELAPGTEAFF

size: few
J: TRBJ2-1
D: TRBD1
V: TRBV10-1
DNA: TGCGCCAGTTGGACAGGAAGCTACAATGAGCAGTTCTTC
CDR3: CASWTGSYNEQFF

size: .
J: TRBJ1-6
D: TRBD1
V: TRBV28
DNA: TGTGCCAGCAGTCCCCGAGGACAGGGGAATTCACCCCTCCACTTT
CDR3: CASSPRGQGNSPLHF

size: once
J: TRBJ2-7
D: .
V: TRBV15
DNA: TGTGCCACCAGCGTTGGAACTAACTACGAGCAGTACTTC
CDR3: CATSVGTNYEQYF

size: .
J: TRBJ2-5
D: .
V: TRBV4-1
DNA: TGCGCCAGCAGCCAAGATCAGAGAGGGCAAGAGACCCAGTACTTC
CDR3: CASSQDQRGQETQYF

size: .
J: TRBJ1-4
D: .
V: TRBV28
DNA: TGTGCCAGCAGAACGACAGATAATGAAAAACTGTTTTTT
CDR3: CASRTTDNEKLFF

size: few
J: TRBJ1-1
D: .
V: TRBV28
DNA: TGTGCCAGCAGTCTCACTGAAGCTTTCTTT
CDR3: CASSLTEAFF

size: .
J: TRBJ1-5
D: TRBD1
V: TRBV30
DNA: TGTGCCTGGGACAGGGGGGAGGGTCAGCCCCAGCATTTT
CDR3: CAWDRGEGQPQHF

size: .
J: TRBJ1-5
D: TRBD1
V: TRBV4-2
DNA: TGTGCCAGCAGCCAAGGACAGGGGAATCAGCCCCAGCATTTT
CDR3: CASSQGQGNQPQHF

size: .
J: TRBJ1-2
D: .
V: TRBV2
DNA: TGTGGCTCCACATTGGCCCAGAGCTACACCTTC
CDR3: CGSTLAQSYTF

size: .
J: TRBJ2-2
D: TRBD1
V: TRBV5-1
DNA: TGCGCCAGCAGCTTGGACAGGGGGAGTACCGGGGAGCTGTTTTTT
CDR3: CASSLDRGSTGELFF

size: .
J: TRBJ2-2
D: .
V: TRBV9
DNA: TGTGCCAGCAGCGTCATTTCAGGGGAGCTGTTTTTT
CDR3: CASSVISGELFF

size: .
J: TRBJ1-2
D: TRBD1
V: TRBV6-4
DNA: TGTGCCAGCAGTGAAACCCAACAGGGGAACTACACCTTC
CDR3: CASSETQQGNYTF

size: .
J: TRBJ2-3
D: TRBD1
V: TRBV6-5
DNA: TGTGCCAGCAGCTCCGGACAGGGAACCTCACATACGCAGTATTTT
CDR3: CASSSGQGTSHTQYF

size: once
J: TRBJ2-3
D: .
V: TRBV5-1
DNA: TGCGCCAGCAGCTTGCTAGATTATCCCCCAGATACGCAGTATTTT
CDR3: CASSLLDYPPDTQYF

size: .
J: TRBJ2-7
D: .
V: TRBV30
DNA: TGTGCCTGGACCCCACGAGGGTTCTACGAGCAGTACTTC
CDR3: CAWTPRGFYEQYF

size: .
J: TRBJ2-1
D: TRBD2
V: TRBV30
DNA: TGTGCCTCCTCTGGGGGGGTGGGGCAGTTCTTC
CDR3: CASSGGVGQFF

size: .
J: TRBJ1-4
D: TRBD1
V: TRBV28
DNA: TGTGCCAGCACACAGGGGAGAGAAAAACTGTTTTTT
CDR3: CASTQGREKLFF